The clone carrying this T cell receptor (beta chain) was detected many times. Its antigen is unidentified. This specimen comes from a study of CD8 T cells in ankylosing spondylitis. Trimming at V came to 1 base and at J to 1 base, leaving 0 bases not matched to a gene. The germline gives CDR1 SGHRS, CDR2 YFSETQ. This CDR3 spans 14 amino acids. The TCR beta libraries were generated through quantitative 5'-RACE incorporating molecular barcodes. One entry per CDR3 protein results from TCRdb running MiXCR on the 5' RACE reads. The table shows roughly 220,000 distinct CDR3 sequences, with about 10% occurring only once. Whole-study findings and limits: Clones linked to disease were reported to show significant enrichment in matched ankylosing spondylitis synovial fluid. The study identified a TCR beta motif of several highly homologous variants that appeared characteristic of ankylosing spondylitis blood.

The material sequenced was blood, either unsorted or a sorted T cell fraction (not recorded which). V is TRBV5-1 and J is TRBJ2-7, with 9 positions matching TRBD2. The TCR originated in a male donor with ankylosing spondylitis or in good health (not recorded which). The CDR3 region has the DNA TGCGCCAGCAGCTTGAGCGGGGGGTCCTACGAGCAGTACTTC. Translation: CASSLSGGSYEQYF.